This T cell receptor (beta chain) came from a study of T cell responses to AZD1222 COVID-19 vaccine. At the level of the study: The analysis combined second doses at about 4 or about 12 weeks.

Clones were sequenced by immunoSEQ multiplex PCR, and TCRdb holds only the in-frame ones, with some missing. The sample lists some 96,000 clones; about 85% were seen once. General observations from the study: Reportedly, nearly half the spike-specific TCRs target unmutated variant regions. A rise in Spike-specific TCR breadth and depth followed two AZD1222 doses. A mostly white British donor set with more females was recruited, and clonal diversity was possibly underestimated.

Turning to this clone: Its antigen is still unknown.

The CDR3 is made up of 16 amino acids. V lost 1 base and J 0 bases, leaving 13 bases between the germline ends. Germline V gene data show CDR1 as SGDLS and CDR2 as YYNGEE. J is TRBJ1-2 and V is TRBV9; TRBD1 might be the D (5 bases). This receptor was taken from an adult in good health. The material sequenced was peripheral blood, taken on day 0 of AZD1222 vaccination. The CDR3 coding sequence is TGTGCCAGCAGCGTACACGAGGGGAGAGCTAACTATGGCTACACCTTC. Translation gives CASSVHEGRANYGYTF.